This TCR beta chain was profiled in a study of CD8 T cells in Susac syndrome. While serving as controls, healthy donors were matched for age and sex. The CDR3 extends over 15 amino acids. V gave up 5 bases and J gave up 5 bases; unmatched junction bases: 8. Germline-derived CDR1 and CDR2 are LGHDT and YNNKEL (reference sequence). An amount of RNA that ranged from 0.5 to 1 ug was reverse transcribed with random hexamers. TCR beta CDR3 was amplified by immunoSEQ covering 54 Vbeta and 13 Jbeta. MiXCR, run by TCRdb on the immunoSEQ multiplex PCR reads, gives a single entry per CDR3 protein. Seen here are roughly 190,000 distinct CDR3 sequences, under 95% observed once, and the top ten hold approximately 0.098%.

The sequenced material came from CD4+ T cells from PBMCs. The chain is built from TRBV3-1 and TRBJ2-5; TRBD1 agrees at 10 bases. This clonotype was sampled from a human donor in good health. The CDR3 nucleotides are TGTGCCAGCAGCGCGAGGGGACAGGGGATTGAGACCCAGTACTTC. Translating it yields CASSARGQGIETQYF.